This note documents a single T cell receptor (beta chain) sequence. No antigen is known for it. Time point given: peripheral blood 6 weeks after treatment start. The investigators introduced synthetic TCR analog templates into each PCR as spikes. Only in-frame clones appear in the TCRdb table, and some are missing; sequencing was by immunoSEQ multiplex PCR. The data hold around 110,000 clones, with more than 85% observed a single time. These data come from a study of PD-L1 blockade in urothelial cancer. Study background: There were a median of approximately 130,000 T cells in blood samples.

Study conclusions and caveats: Pretreatment clonality of the blood TCR repertoire below the median was predictive of superior survival.

Looked up from germline, CDR1 is SQVTM and CDR2 is ANQGSEA. The trim removed 7 bases at V and 7 bases at J, leaving 8 bases unmatched. The CDR3 length is 12 residues. The source of this sequence is a man in his fifties or sixties with urothelial cancer. The starting material was PBMCs, obtained around atezolizumab (anti-PD-L1) treatment. V is TRBV29-1 and J is TRBJ2-7; 9 nucleotides match TRBD1. CDR3 in DNA: TGCAGCGCCCGGGACAGGGCCTGGGAGCAGTACTTC. It translates to CSARDRAWEQYF.